This TCR beta chain derives from a study of blood T cells in healthy people across ages. Whole-study findings and limits: With unsorted PBMCs, a conclusive comparison of naive versus antigen-experienced cells was not possible.

The CDR3 runs 19 residues. J was trimmed by 5 bases and V by 5 bases; bases with no gene match: 17. Through a sample-barcoded 5' primer and a J-beta primer mix, a second PCR was run for roughly 6 to 12 cycles. MiXCR, run by TCRdb on the 5' RACE reads, gives a single entry per CDR3 protein. The sample yields 850,000 to 1,100,000 distinct CDR3 sequences, less than 45% seen once. Remarks on this clonotype: Antigen: not known.

The sequenced sample was blood. The source is a man between 18 and 29 years old in good health. The chain carries TRBV12-3 or TRBV12-4 and TRBJ1-6; 8 bases match TRBD1. The CDR3 nucleotides read TGTGCCAGCAGTCCTCCATGGACAGGGACCATACCCAATAATTCACCCCTCCACTTT. Translated, it gives CASSPPWTGTIPNNSPLHF.